Sequencing of this T cell receptor (beta chain) was carried out in a study of cytomegalovirus exposure and HLA in healthy donors. Study context: Earlier results showed 90 million to 120 million unique TCR beta sequences derived from approximately 180 million T cells. The early release's HLA-typed donors yielded approximately 82 million unique TCRs.

The PCR was carried out with 60 Vbeta primers and 13 Jbeta primers. Profiling relied on immunoSEQ multiplex PCR, and the TCRdb table lists in-frame clones only, not all of them. The sample has under 200,000 clones, roughly 71% seen once. Nominal health characterized the donors when sampled, though unrecorded immune exposures were likely. This clone appeared a single time. V shed 3 bases and J 6 bases; nucleotides not matched to a gene: 5. Germline V gene lookup returns CDR1 MGHRA and CDR2 YSYEKL. This CDR3 has 13 residues. V is TRBV4-1 and J is TRBJ2-7; 7 bases line up with TRBD1. The source material was PBMCs. This receptor was taken from a woman aged 45-65 years in good health and CMV-seropositive. CDR3 loop: CASSHRQGCEQYF. The CDR3 bases are TGCGCCAGCAGCCATCGACAGGGTTGCGAGCAGTACTTC.